This T cell receptor beta chain was observed in a study of cytotoxic CD8 clonotypes in ibrutinib-treated CLL (dated by TCRdb to 2020 to 2022). With respect to the entire study: The cohort was composed of more than ten relapsed/refractory and fewer than 16 treatment-naive patients; IGHV unmutated status was identified in fewer than 18 patients. Partial responses were observed in some 24 patients and complete responses in 2; after a median follow-up of 68 months, remission was maintained in 15 or so patients and progression was observed in approximately 12. The response samples were drawn at a median of 12 months into treatment, with a range of about 6 to 40 months. An average of roughly 270,000 productive templates and around 100,000 productive rearrangements was obtained per sample. Longitudinal samples were obtainable from about 30% of the roughly 86 participants in the trial. Cryopreserved peripheral blood mononuclear cells were collected before treatment, at response, and at either disease progression or sustained remission. Every sample from remission and from progressive disease was obtained while the patients were still on ibrutinib.

The junction carries 15 bases between V and J, which are trimmed by 3 bases and 6 bases respectively. The CDR3 sequence holds 15 residues, the cysteine and phenylalanine included. Solely the CDR3 DNA is kept, with 45 bases framed from the first base. The germline V gene encodes CDR1 LNHDA and CDR2 SQIVND (reference sequence). Regarding this clone: It has no known antigen specificity. No clone much larger than this one lies a single base away; base qualities are absent.

The time point label here, explained by the study, means: 12 to 13 months on ibrutinib. For TCR beta library preparation, roughly 2.1 micrograms of genomic DNA was extracted from cryopreserved PBMCs. Longitudinal blood samples from CLL patients on ibrutinib monotherapy underwent high-throughput TCR beta sequencing. The patients took part in an open-label, single-center phase 2 trial of ibrutinib monotherapy. The goal of deep resolution MiSeq sequencing was a depth between 1 in 1 million and 1 in 200,000 T cells, and coverage averaged 10x per clonotype. TCR beta libraries were generated with the immunoSEQ hsTCRB Kit. For the original study's pipeline: Data were analyzed with ImmunoSEQ Data Assistant and ImmunoSEQ Analyzer, with V, D and J genes assigned per IMGT definitions. Clonality, with values ranging from 0 to 1, was calculated as one minus the normalized Shannon entropy of productive rearrangement frequencies. Only overrepresented clonotypes making up at least 0.05% of the repertoire of each patient were included in the public clonotype analysis. Approximately 13 age-matched healthy donor repertoires from immuneACCESS served as clonality controls. TCRdb mirrors the immuneACCESS table, restricted to in-frame sequences. Some clones are absent from its copies; in checked studies, under half trace to an unresolved V gene, and the reason for the others is unknown. V and J calls and clone size follow that table, whereas D and trimming were derived from the DNA. The sample profile shows 160,000 or so clones; 81% of them were found once. The ten biggest clones cover around 2% of the sample.

What the work shows at the level of the full study, not this receptor alone: Public clonotypes were rare and either contracted or stayed stable during treatment, and the rise in clonality at ibrutinib response reflected the expansion of private clonotypes. Sustained-remission and progressing patients did not have matched sampling times, and lymph node repertoires were not examined. At ibrutinib response clonality went up, during sustained remission it held steady, and at progression it dropped back toward baseline. Baseline clonality was found to be higher than that of age-matched healthy donors and was strongly correlated with circulating CD8+ T-cell counts.

This receptor chain uses TRBV19 and TRBJ2-1; no D segment can be confidently identified. The TCR originated in a human donor with chronic lymphocytic leukemia. Material: PBMCs, obtained after 12 months of ibrutinib treatment. The CDR3 sequence is CASSIYRAPRNEQFF. The nucleotide sequence reads TGTGCCAGTAGTATTTATAGGGCCCCTCGCAATGAGCAGTTCTTC. Where the CDR3 stops, the reference TRBV19 and TRBJ2-1 genes take over; the full variable domain is DGGITQSPKYLFRKEGQNVTLSCEQNLNHDAMYWYRQDPGQGLRLIYYSQIVNDFQKGDIAEGYSVSREKKESFPLTVTSAQKNPTAFYLCASSIYRAPRNEQFFGPGTRLTVL.